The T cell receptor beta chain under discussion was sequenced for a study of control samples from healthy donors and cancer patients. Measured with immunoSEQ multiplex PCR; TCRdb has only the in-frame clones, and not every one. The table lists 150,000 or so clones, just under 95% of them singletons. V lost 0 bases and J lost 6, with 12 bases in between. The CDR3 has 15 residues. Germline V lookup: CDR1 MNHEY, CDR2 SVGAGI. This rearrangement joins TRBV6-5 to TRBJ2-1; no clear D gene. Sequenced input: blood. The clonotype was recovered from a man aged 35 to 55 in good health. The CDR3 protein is CASSYSSLRSNEQFF. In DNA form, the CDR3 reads TGTGCCAGCAGTTACTCTTCTCTGAGGTCCAATGAGCAGTTCTTC.